Listed below are T cell receptor beta chains from one sample, sequenced in a study of regulatory T cells in long-lasting Graves disease. MiXCR, run by TCRdb on the multiplex PCR reads, gives a single entry per CDR3 protein. Of over 450,000 distinct CDR3 sequences listed, 20% to 25% are singletons. The input for sequencing was peripheral blood mononuclear cells (PBMCs), taken when the disease was refractory, from a patient treated with antithyroid drugs. Receptor source: a female donor with Graves disease. CDR3s include the opening cysteine and the closing phenylalanine or tryptophan. The D gene is left open where the match is weak. Part of the rows lack a size; the others show once, few, many or a class for expanded clones.

J gene: TRBJ2-3
V gene: TRBV5-6
D gene: NA
clone size: NA
CDR3 DNA: TGTGCCAGCAGCTTGGGGCATGCCAGGGATACGCAGTATTTT
CDR3 protein: CASSLGHARDTQYF

J gene: TRBJ1-5
V gene: TRBV15
D gene: TRBD1
clone size: many
CDR3 DNA: TGTGCCACCAGCAGAGATTTGGCAGGGGGCCTTCAGCCCCAGCATTTT
CDR3 protein: CATSRDLAGGLQPQHF

J gene: TRBJ2-2
V gene: TRBV12-5
D gene: NA
clone size: few
CDR3 DNA: TGTGCTAGTGGTTTGAACCGGGAGAGGACCGGGGAGCTGTTTTTT
CDR3 protein: CASGLNRERTGELFF

J gene: TRBJ2-4
V gene: TRBV9
D gene: NA
clone size: NA
CDR3 DNA: TGTGCCAGCAGCGCGGAAGGGATAAACATTCAGTACTTC
CDR3 protein: CASSAEGINIQYF

J gene: TRBJ2-2
V gene: TRBV10-3
D gene: NA
clone size: NA
CDR3 DNA: TGTGCCATCAGTGAAACTAGAGCGGCGAACACCGGGGAGCTGTTTTTT
CDR3 protein: CAISETRAANTGELFF

J gene: TRBJ2-7
V gene: TRBV28
D gene: NA
clone size: many
CDR3 DNA: TGTGCCAGCAGTTTATCGCGACGGACCCCCCGGTACTTC
CDR3 protein: CASSLSRRTPRYF

J gene: TRBJ1-2
V gene: TRBV7-9
D gene: TRBD1
clone size: many
CDR3 DNA: TGTGCCAGCAGCCGGACAGGCAACTATGGCTACACCTTC
CDR3 protein: CASSRTGNYGYTF

J gene: TRBJ1-1
V gene: TRBV7-9
D gene: TRBD1
clone size: NA
CDR3 DNA: TGTGCCAGCAGCCCCCAGACAGGGGTCGGTACTGAAGCTTTCTTT
CDR3 protein: CASSPQTGVGTEAFF

J gene: TRBJ2-5
V gene: TRBV7-3
D gene: NA
clone size: few
CDR3 DNA: TGTGCCAGCAGCATAACTAGGAGGGAGACCCAGTACTTC
CDR3 protein: CASSITRRETQYF

J gene: TRBJ2-7
V gene: TRBV28
D gene: TRBD1
clone size: many
CDR3 DNA: TGTGCCAGCAGTTTTGGACAGGCCTCCTACGAGCAGTACTTC
CDR3 protein: CASSFGQASYEQYF

J gene: TRBJ2-2
V gene: TRBV7-3
D gene: TRBD2
clone size: few
CDR3 DNA: TGTGCCAGCAGCTTAAAAGCGGGAGGCAACACCGGGGAGCTGTTTTTT
CDR3 protein: CASSLKAGGNTGELFF

J gene: TRBJ2-2
V gene: TRBV4-1
D gene: NA
clone size: few
CDR3 DNA: TGCGCCACCTCACCTTTGGGACAAATGGGCACCGGGGAGCTGTTTTTT
CDR3 protein: CATSPLGQMGTGELFF

J gene: TRBJ1-4
V gene: TRBV29-1
D gene: NA
clone size: many
CDR3 DNA: TGCAGCGTGGAAACAGGGACCAATGAAAAACTGTTTTTT
CDR3 protein: CSVETGTNEKLFF

J gene: TRBJ1-5
V gene: TRBV7-3
D gene: TRBD1
clone size: NA
CDR3 DNA: TGTGCCAGCAGCTTTCTTAGGGGACAGAGTAGCAATCAGCCCCAGCATTTT
CDR3 protein: CASSFLRGQSSNQPQHF

J gene: TRBJ2-5
V gene: TRBV28
D gene: TRBD1
clone size: many
CDR3 DNA: TGTGCCAGCAGTTCCCTACAGGGGGAAGAGACCCAGTACTTC
CDR3 protein: CASSSLQGEETQYF

J gene: TRBJ1-2
V gene: TRBV6-1
D gene: NA
clone size: many
CDR3 DNA: TGTGCCAGCAGTGGGCATCATGACGGCAACTATGGCTACACCTTC
CDR3 protein: CASSGHHDGNYGYTF

J gene: TRBJ2-7
V gene: TRBV6-1
D gene: NA
clone size: many
CDR3 DNA: TGTGCCAGCGGAAAGCGGACCTACGAGCAGTACTTC
CDR3 protein: CASGKRTYEQYF

J gene: TRBJ1-4
V gene: TRBV7-8
D gene: NA
clone size: many
CDR3 DNA: TGTGCCAGCAGAGAAATCGGGACTACCGCGAAAGGGGAAAAACTGTTTTTT
CDR3 protein: CASREIGTTAKGEKLFF